This record looks at one T cell receptor (beta chain) sequence and its context. Its binding antigen is unknown. Base qualities are missing; no much larger clone stands one base away. This entry belongs to a study of blood T cell repertoires in COVID-19 (dated by TCRdb to the early 2020s). Study-level background: The collaborator samples originated in the United States, Italy and Spain and spanned the acute and convalescent phases of COVID-19. The prospective study material was composed of cDNA or gDNA derived from T cells, B-cell-depleted T cells, or PBMCs. Subjects who had been exposed to COVID-19, were actively infected with it, or had recovered from it provided the deeply sampled blood TCRbeta repertoires that made up the dataset. A freely available public database, intended as a resource for researchers studying the immune response to SARS-CoV-2, is where the repertoires were released. The samples were drawn from two sources: the first 160 participants of the ongoing ImmuneRACE study, and 950 to 1,500 subjects contributed by 6 global collaborators. The sample metadata nearly always contained a de-identified subject ID, COVID-19 status, age in years and sex. Where available, HLA class I and class II types were taken from metadata supplied by the sample provider and were not determined by assay-based typing.

TCRbeta CDR3 regions were amplified from genomic DNA using the immunoSEQ Assay, a bias-controlled multiplex PCR. In the paper's pipeline: The number of nucleated cells in each sample was estimated from the amplification of reference gene primers within the assay. To quantify the absolute abundance of each unique TCRbeta CDR3 rearrangement, sequence reads were collapsed and filtered. For each sample, productive Simpson clonality was calculated as the square root of Simpson's diversity index across productive rearrangements. As stored in TCRdb, this immuneACCESS dataset retains in-frame rearrangements with V and J assigned. A fraction of the clones does not appear; measured against another copy, unresolved V genes explain less than half of the discrepancy, and the remainder lacks a known reason. The V and J calls and clone size were taken over from that table, and D and trimming were inferred from the DNA. Present in this sample are 350,000 to 450,000 clones, nearly 90% of which were seen just once. The top ten clones comprise 1.4% to 1.5% of the sample.

The CDR3 contains 16 residues, cysteine and phenylalanine counted. Here the CDR3 DNA is all that survives: 48 bases in frame from base 1. V loses 3 bases at its end and J loses 1 base; junction bases beyond the gene matches: 9. For CDR1 and CDR2, the germline V gene lists SGHAT and FQNNGV. Enrolling through a virtual design, the prospective study's participants ranged in age from roughly 18 to 95 years and lived across about two dozen United States geographic areas. Cohort assignment in the prospective study relied on participant-reported clinical history from a screening survey and a study questionnaire. Exposed participants had been in contact with someone with a PCR-confirmed or clinician-diagnosed COVID-19 case within 2 weeks of study entry. In the prospective study, mobile phlebotomists collected whole blood, serum and a nasopharyngeal or oropharyngeal swab from each participant. Participants in the prospective study had the option to provide additional blood draws and questionnaires over a 2-month period. Before DNA extraction, prospective study blood samples were shipped either frozen or at room temperature.

General study outcomes and caveats: The amount of clinical and demographic metadata varied by source and participant and was provided uncurated.

The chain was built from TRBV11-2 and TRBJ2-7, with TRBD1 matching 7 junction bases. The sequenced sample consisted of PBMCs or T cells enriched from blood (not recorded which). This receptor was obtained from a woman between 18 and 29 years old who had been exposed to COVID-19. The CDR3 loop reads CASSFDDRVTSYEQYF. The DNA sequence is given as TGTGCCAGCAGCTTCGATGACAGGGTCACTTCCTACGAGCAGTACTTC.